This T cell receptor beta chain was documented in a study of shared clonotypes between healthy human individuals. Study-wide results and limits: Naive subsets tended to show greater estimated richness than memory subsets.

Regarding this clone: What it binds is unknown.

Splitting of each subset's genomic DNA was done evenly across several immunoSEQ plates. The protocol was immunoSEQ multiplex PCR, while the TCRdb copy is restricted to in-frame clones and leaves out a portion. The data hold about 2,100,000 clones, with just over 90% observed a single time. As defined, naive CD8 cells were CD45RO-negative and positively selected for CCR7, with terminally differentiated effector memory CD45RA+ cells excluded. The junction had 7 bases not matched to a gene; V was cut back by 0 bases and J by 5 bases. Germline assignment: CDR1 SGHTS and CDR2 YDEGEE. The CDR3 covers 15 residues.

Sequenced input: naive CD8+ T cells from PBMCs. The J gene is TRBJ2-5, the V gene TRBV5-8; 7 bases are shared with TRBD1. This TCR was sampled from a man younger than 35 in good health. Some clones in this sample may be carry-over from other donors' samples. This CDR3 is CASSLGQGSGETQYF. For the CDR3, the DNA is TGTGCCAGCAGCTTGGGACAGGGAAGTGGGGAGACCCAGTACTTC.